The present entry profiles one TCR beta chain with its context. It has no known antigen specificity. One base away there is no much larger clone; base qualities are not given. The library was made by the immunoSEQ multiplex PCR assay. The immuneACCESS repertoire file appears here via TCRdb, limited to in-frame rearrangements. These files lack a portion of the clones; in checked studies, under half of the deficit traces to unresolved V genes, and the cause of the others is not known. This sample lists hundreds of thousands of clones; roughly 94% were detected once. Approximately 0.018% of the sample is taken by the ten largest. The data are from a study of shared T cell receptors in the human thymus (dated by TCRdb to about 2021). The study in broad terms: The study investigated the way shared, self-reactive T-cell receptor alpha chains are produced in the human thymus.

Sequencing was carried out using thymocytes. This receptor was obtained from a human donor.

The nucleotide sequence reads as follows: TGTGCCAGCAGTTTATTGAATAAGGGGGCACCTGAAGCTTTCTTT. Its translation reads: CASSLLNKGAPEAFF. This receptor chain uses TRBV27 and TRBJ1-1, and 7 junction bases match TRBD1. Including the terminal cysteine and phenylalanine, the CDR3 comprises 15 residues. The CDR3 DNA has 45 bases and is translated from base 1. The germline V gene (reference sequence) sets CDR1 to MNHEY and CDR2 to SMNVEV. V is cut back by 1 base and J by 6 bases, with 8 bases in the junction unmatched.